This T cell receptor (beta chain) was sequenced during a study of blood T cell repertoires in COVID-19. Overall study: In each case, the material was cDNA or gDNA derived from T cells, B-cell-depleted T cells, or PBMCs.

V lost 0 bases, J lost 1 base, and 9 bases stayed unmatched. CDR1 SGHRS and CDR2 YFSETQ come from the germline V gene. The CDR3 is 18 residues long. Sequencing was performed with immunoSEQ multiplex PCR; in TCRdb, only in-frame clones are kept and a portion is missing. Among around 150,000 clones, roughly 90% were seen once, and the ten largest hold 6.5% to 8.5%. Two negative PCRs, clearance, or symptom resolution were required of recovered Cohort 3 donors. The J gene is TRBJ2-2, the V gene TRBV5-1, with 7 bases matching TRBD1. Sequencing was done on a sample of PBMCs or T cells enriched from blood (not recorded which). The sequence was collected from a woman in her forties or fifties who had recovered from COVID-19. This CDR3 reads CASSLEAQGIWNTGELFF. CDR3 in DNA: TGCGCCAGCAGCTTGGAGGCACAGGGGATTTGGAACACCGGGGAGCTGTTTTTT. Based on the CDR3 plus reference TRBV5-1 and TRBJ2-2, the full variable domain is KAGVTQTPRYLIKTRGQQVTLSCSPISGHRSVSWYQQTPGQGLQFLFEYFSETQRNKGNFPGRFSGRQFSNSRSEMNVSTLELGDSALYLCASSLEAQGIWNTGELFFGEGSRLTVL.